This note documents a single T cell receptor (beta chain) sequence. What it binds is unknown. These data belong to a study of cytomegalovirus exposure and HLA in healthy donors. Regarding the study as a whole: The classifier reportedly diagnosed cytomegalovirus status with high specificity and sensitivity. Overall, approximately 150 TCR beta chains were annotated as cytomegalovirus-associated.

This table comes from immunoSEQ multiplex PCR, and its TCRdb copy is limited to in-frame clones, with some not included. The sample consists of approximately 160,000 clones, approximately 80% of them appearing once. Germline CDR1 reads SQVTM; CDR2 reads ANQGSEA. The CDR3 is 13 amino acids. Trimming took 7 bases from V and 4 from J; bases not matched to a gene: 6. The sequence came from a man aged 25-45 years in good health and CMV-seropositive. The chain uses TRBV29-1 and TRBJ1-2; 10 bases are a match to TRBD1. Sequencing was carried out using PBMCs. DNA of the CDR3: TGCAGCGCTGGACAGGGGGGTACCTATGGCTACACCTTC. This sequence encodes CSAGQGGTYGYTF.